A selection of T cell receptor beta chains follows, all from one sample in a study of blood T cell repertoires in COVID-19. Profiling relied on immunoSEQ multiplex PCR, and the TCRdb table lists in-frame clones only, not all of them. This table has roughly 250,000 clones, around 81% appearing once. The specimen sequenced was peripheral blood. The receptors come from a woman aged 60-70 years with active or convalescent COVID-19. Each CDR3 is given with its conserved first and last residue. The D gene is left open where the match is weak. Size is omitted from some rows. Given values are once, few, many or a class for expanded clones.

cdr3_nt: TGTGCCAGCAGCTTAAGGGGGTACACCGGGGAGCTGTTTTTT
cdr3_aa: CASSLRGYTGELFF
v_call: TRBV7-8
clone_size: once
d_call: -
j_call: TRBJ2-2

cdr3_nt: TGTGCCAGTAGCCCGGGACAGGGTAGACAAGAGACCCAGTACTTC
cdr3_aa: CASSPGQGRQETQYF
v_call: TRBV19
clone_size: -
d_call: TRBD1
j_call: TRBJ2-5

cdr3_nt: TGTGCCAGCAGCCCGACGACTAGCTACAATGAGCAGTTCTTC
cdr3_aa: CASSPTTSYNEQFF
v_call: TRBV5-5
clone_size: many
d_call: -
j_call: TRBJ2-1

cdr3_nt: TGTGCCAGCAGTTCCACTACTAGCGGTAGCACAGATACGCAGTATTTT
cdr3_aa: CASSSTTSGSTDTQYF
v_call: TRBV6-5
clone_size: -
d_call: TRBD2
j_call: TRBJ2-3

cdr3_nt: TGTGCCATCGGAGAGGGCAGCTCTGGAAACACCATATATTTT
cdr3_aa: CAIGEGSSGNTIYF
v_call: TRBV10-3
clone_size: -
d_call: -
j_call: TRBJ1-3

cdr3_nt: TGCGCCAGCAGCTTGCAACAGGTTTACACAGATACGCAGTATTTT
cdr3_aa: CASSLQQVYTDTQYF
v_call: TRBV5-1
clone_size: few
d_call: -
j_call: TRBJ2-3

cdr3_nt: TGTGCCAGCAGCTTAGGTTCGACAGTCTATGGCTACACCTTC
cdr3_aa: CASSLGSTVYGYTF
v_call: TRBV7-9
clone_size: -
d_call: -
j_call: TRBJ1-2

cdr3_nt: TGTGCCGGGAGGGGCGGGGCTAGCGGGGGGGCCACAGATACGCAGTATTTT
cdr3_aa: CAGRGGASGGATDTQYF
v_call: TRBV30
clone_size: -
d_call: TRBD2
j_call: TRBJ2-3

cdr3_nt: TGTGCCAGCTCACCTCGGGGGGATACAAACAATTCACCCCTCCACTTT
cdr3_aa: CASSPRGDTNNSPLHF
v_call: TRBV18
clone_size: -
d_call: -
j_call: TRBJ1-6

cdr3_nt: TGTGCCACCACCCCTGGGACTAGTATCTACGAGCAGTACTTC
cdr3_aa: CATTPGTSIYEQYF
v_call: TRBV19
clone_size: -
d_call: TRBD2
j_call: TRBJ2-7

cdr3_nt: TGTGCCTGGAGTGTAGGACACCTGAACTCTGAAGCTTTCTTT
cdr3_aa: CAWSVGHLNSEAFF
v_call: TRBV30
clone_size: -
d_call: -
j_call: TRBJ1-1

cdr3_nt: TGCGCCAGCAGTGAGCCCGGGGTATCCTACGAGCAGTACTTC
cdr3_aa: CASSEPGVSYEQYF
v_call: TRBV10-2
clone_size: -
d_call: -
j_call: TRBJ2-7

cdr3_nt: TGTGCCAGCAGCTTAGACAGGGCTGGTTCACCCCTCCACTTT
cdr3_aa: CASSLDRAGSPLHF
v_call: TRBV7-8
clone_size: -
d_call: -
j_call: TRBJ1-6

cdr3_nt: TGCGCCAGCAGTAGGGACAGCCTGAACACTGAAGCTTTCTTT
cdr3_aa: CASSRDSLNTEAFF
v_call: TRBV10-1
clone_size: -
d_call: TRBD1
j_call: TRBJ1-1

cdr3_nt: TGTGCCAGCAGCAAGACAGGCAGCACAGATACGCAGTATTTT
cdr3_aa: CASSKTGSTDTQYF
v_call: TRBV9
clone_size: -
d_call: -
j_call: TRBJ2-3

cdr3_nt: TGTGCCAGCAGCTTAGCTCTGAGCGGGGAGCTGTTTTTT
cdr3_aa: CASSLALSGELFF
v_call: TRBV11-2
clone_size: -
d_call: -
j_call: TRBJ2-2

cdr3_nt: TGTGCCACCAGCAGAGAAGTGGCACGCACAGATACGCAGTATTTT
cdr3_aa: CATSREVARTDTQYF
v_call: TRBV15
clone_size: many
d_call: -
j_call: TRBJ2-3

cdr3_nt: TGTGCCAGCAGCGGGGGGTCCTACGAGCAGTACTTC
cdr3_aa: CASSGGSYEQYF
v_call: TRBV12-3/TRBV12-4
clone_size: once
d_call: TRBD2
j_call: TRBJ2-7

cdr3_nt: TGCGCCAGCAGCCAATCGGGACAGAGAGATTCACCCCTCCACTTT
cdr3_aa: CASSQSGQRDSPLHF
v_call: TRBV4-3
clone_size: once
d_call: TRBD1
j_call: TRBJ1-6

cdr3_nt: TGTGCCAGCAGTTCCCGAGGAAAACTGTTTTTT
cdr3_aa: CASSSRGKLFF
v_call: TRBV12-3/TRBV12-4
clone_size: -
d_call: -
j_call: TRBJ1-4

cdr3_nt: TGTGCCACCGGGGGAGACTCCTACGAGCAGTACTTC
cdr3_aa: CATGGDSYEQYF
v_call: TRBV10-3
clone_size: -
d_call: -
j_call: TRBJ2-7

cdr3_nt: TGTGCCAGCTCACCACAAATCCGGGGGGACACTGAAGCTTTCTTT
cdr3_aa: CASSPQIRGDTEAFF
v_call: TRBV18
clone_size: -
d_call: -
j_call: TRBJ1-1

cdr3_nt: TGTGCCACCGCCCGGGACAGACCCTACGAGCAGTACTTC
cdr3_aa: CATARDRPYEQYF
v_call: TRBV15
clone_size: -
d_call: TRBD1
j_call: TRBJ2-7

cdr3_nt: TGTGCCAGCAGCTTAAATGCAGGGGAGCCTTATGGCTACACCTTC
cdr3_aa: CASSLNAGEPYGYTF
v_call: TRBV7-3
clone_size: -
d_call: -
j_call: TRBJ1-2

cdr3_nt: TGCAGTGCTAGTGCCCTTTATGGGCCTTTGGGTGAAAAACTGTTTTTT
cdr3_aa: CSASALYGPLGEKLFF
v_call: TRBV20-1
clone_size: -
d_call: -
j_call: TRBJ1-4

cdr3_nt: TGTGCCAGCAGTTACAGGGCAGGGAGGGGTCAGCCCCAGCATTTT
cdr3_aa: CASSYRAGRGQPQHF
v_call: TRBV6-5
clone_size: few
d_call: -
j_call: TRBJ1-5

cdr3_nt: TGCGCCAGCAGTGAGTCCATGACAGGGGGGTTTCACGAGCAGTACTTC
cdr3_aa: CASSESMTGGFHEQYF
v_call: TRBV10-2
clone_size: -
d_call: TRBD1
j_call: TRBJ2-7

cdr3_nt: TGTGCCAGCAGCTATAGACAGGGACATGGCTATGGCTACACCTTC
cdr3_aa: CASSYRQGHGYGYTF
v_call: TRBV6-2/TRBV6-3
clone_size: -
d_call: TRBD1
j_call: TRBJ1-2

cdr3_nt: TGTGCCAGCAGCTCGGTGACAGGGAAGGTTTCTTTTACCTTC
cdr3_aa: CASSSVTGKVSFTF
v_call: TRBV7-8
clone_size: -
d_call: TRBD1
j_call: TRBJ1-2

cdr3_nt: TGTGCCTCCGGGACAGGGCTGAACACCGGGGAGCTGTTTTTT
cdr3_aa: CASGTGLNTGELFF
v_call: TRBV10-3
clone_size: -
d_call: TRBD1
j_call: TRBJ2-2

cdr3_nt: TGTGCCAGTAGTGACAGGGCTAGCAACATTCAGTACTTC
cdr3_aa: CASSDRASNIQYF
v_call: TRBV19
clone_size: -
d_call: TRBD1
j_call: TRBJ2-4

cdr3_nt: TGTGCCAGCAGTAGAACAGGGCGGGACACTGAAGCTTTCTTT
cdr3_aa: CASSRTGRDTEAFF
v_call: TRBV27
clone_size: -
d_call: -
j_call: TRBJ1-1

cdr3_nt: TGTGCCAGCAGCTTAAGTGAGAGACAGGGGGCGCGTGGGGCCAACGTCCTGACTTTC
cdr3_aa: CASSLSERQGARGANVLTF
v_call: TRBV7-9
clone_size: -
d_call: TRBD1
j_call: TRBJ2-6

cdr3_nt: TGTGCCAGCAGCAGACTCGCGAATGAAGCTTTCTTT
cdr3_aa: CASSRLANEAFF
v_call: TRBV7-9
clone_size: -
d_call: -
j_call: TRBJ1-1

cdr3_nt: TGTGCCAGCACCCTAGGCGGAGGGTCGGAGACCCAGTACTTC
cdr3_aa: CASTLGGGSETQYF
v_call: TRBV9
clone_size: -
d_call: -
j_call: TRBJ2-5

cdr3_nt: TGTGCCATCAGTGACCCAGGGGATTCCTATGGCTACACCTTC
cdr3_aa: CAISDPGDSYGYTF
v_call: TRBV10-3
clone_size: -
d_call: -
j_call: TRBJ1-2

cdr3_nt: TGTGCCAGCAGCTTAGCCTTCGGACAGGACATGGATAATTCACCCCTCCACTTT
cdr3_aa: CASSLAFGQDMDNSPLHF
v_call: TRBV7-8
clone_size: few
d_call: TRBD1
j_call: TRBJ1-6

cdr3_nt: TGTGCCAGCAGTTTAGGGGGGACTAGCCGGTTTTTTGAAGATACGCAGTATTTT
cdr3_aa: CASSLGGTSRFFEDTQYF
v_call: TRBV27
clone_size: -
d_call: TRBD2
j_call: TRBJ2-3

cdr3_nt: TGTGCCAGCAGCGGGGACAGGGGGTCTAATGAAAAACTGTTTTTT
cdr3_aa: CASSGDRGSNEKLFF
v_call: TRBV21-1
clone_size: -
d_call: -
j_call: TRBJ1-4

cdr3_nt: TGTGCCAGCAGCGTAGAACAGAACCCTCGGGGCTACACCTTC
cdr3_aa: CASSVEQNPRGYTF
v_call: TRBV9
clone_size: -
d_call: -
j_call: TRBJ1-2

cdr3_nt: TGTGCCAGCAGCTCACGACTCTCCTATAATTCACCCCTCCACTTT
cdr3_aa: CASSSRLSYNSPLHF
v_call: TRBV9
clone_size: -
d_call: -
j_call: TRBJ1-6

cdr3_nt: TGTGCCAGCAGCACAGACAGGGGCCGGTCATTGGCCCAGCATTTT
cdr3_aa: CASSTDRGRSLAQHF
v_call: TRBV2
clone_size: -
d_call: TRBD1
j_call: TRBJ1-5

cdr3_nt: TGTGCCAGCAGCCCGCGGGGGGTCCATTCCTACGAGCAGTACTTC
cdr3_aa: CASSPRGVHSYEQYF
v_call: TRBV3-1/TRBV3-2
clone_size: -
d_call: TRBD2
j_call: TRBJ2-7

cdr3_nt: TGTGCCAGTAGTATAGATGTTCCAGGGCTCTATGGCTACACCTTC
cdr3_aa: CASSIDVPGLYGYTF
v_call: TRBV19
clone_size: -
d_call: -
j_call: TRBJ1-2

cdr3_nt: TGTGCCAGCAGCCAAGAAGGGGGACAGGGAGGTTCGAATGAGCAGTTCTTC
cdr3_aa: CASSQEGGQGGSNEQFF
v_call: TRBV3-1/TRBV3-2
clone_size: -
d_call: TRBD1
j_call: TRBJ2-1

cdr3_nt: TGCGCCAGCAGGGGGACACCTACCTACGAGCAGTACTTC
cdr3_aa: CASRGTPTYEQYF
v_call: TRBV10-1
clone_size: many
d_call: -
j_call: TRBJ2-7

cdr3_nt: TGTGCCTGGAGTGAATTTACAGCCGGGGATGAAGCTTTCTTT
cdr3_aa: CAWSEFTAGDEAFF
v_call: TRBV30
clone_size: -
d_call: -
j_call: TRBJ1-1

cdr3_nt: TGTGCCAGCAGTGAGATGAGGAGCTCTGGAAACACCATATATTTT
cdr3_aa: CASSEMRSSGNTIYF
v_call: TRBV2
clone_size: -
d_call: -
j_call: TRBJ1-3

cdr3_nt: TGTGCCAGCAGCTTCCAGCCCAACACAGGGATTGGCTACACCTTC
cdr3_aa: CASSFQPNTGIGYTF
v_call: TRBV11-2
clone_size: few
d_call: -
j_call: TRBJ1-2